Below, 27 T cell receptor beta chains from the same sample are listed, as sequenced in a study of cytomegalovirus exposure and HLA in healthy donors. Primers for the PCR totalled 60 Vbeta and 13 Jbeta. Sequenced by immunoSEQ multiplex PCR; TCRdb stores in-frame clones only, minus some. This table has about 150,000 clones, over 60% appearing once. Input material: PBMCs. The receptors were gathered from a young man in good health and CMV-seronegative.

The CDR3 is CASSLQDLGTGELFF. The CDR3, as DNA: TGTGCCAGCAGCCTACAGGATCTGGGGACCGGGGAGCTGTTTTTT. This chain joins TRBV27 and TRBJ2-2, with a possible D match to TRBD1 (5 bases). Germline V gene data show CDR1 as MNHEY and CDR2 as SMNVEV (reference sequence). V dropped 6 bases and J dropped 5 bases, with 16 bases sitting between them. The CDR3 has 15 amino acids.

This chain connects TRBV19 to TRBJ2-7; D ambiguous. V lost 2 bases to trimming and J lost 2 bases, with 13 bases between them. The CDR3 contains 15 residues. Germline values: CDR1 LNHDA, CDR2 SQIVND (reference sequence). CDR3 sequence (DNA): TGTGCCAGTAGTATAAATCCGGATAGCCCCTACGAGCAGTACTTC. Translating it yields CASSINPDSPYEQYF.

V gene TRBV7-9 combines with J gene TRBJ1-1; D gene ambiguous. Trimming took 3 bases from V and 4 from J, leaving 6 bases between them. The CDR3 totals 12 residues. Germline CDR1 is SEHNR and CDR2 is FQNEAQ (reference sequence). CDR3 nucleotide sequence: TGTGCCAGCAGCTTTGGCACCACTGAAGCTTTCTTT. Protein sequence: CASSFGTTEAFF.

V gene TRBV19 combines with J gene TRBJ1-2; tentatively, D is TRBD1 (5 bases). CDR1 LNHDA and CDR2 SQIVND come from the germline V gene (reference sequence). Trimming pared 6 bases from V and 7 bases from J, leaving 18 bases between. The CDR3 has 14 residues. CDR3 residues: CASRAGLGGGGYTF. DNA of the CDR3: TGTGCCAGTAGAGCAGGGCTAGGTGGTGGTGGCTACACCTTC.

The chain recombines TRBV29-1 with TRBJ2-5; maybe TRBD2 (7 bases). Germline lookup yields CDR1 SQVTM and CDR2 ANQGSEA. The CDR3 is 14 amino acids. The V end was cut by 5 bases, the J end by 5 bases, with 18 bases between. The CDR3 DNA reads TGCAGCGTTTCGAGGGGGGCGGGAGCTGAGACCCAGTACTTC. Translated, it gives CSVSRGAGAETQYF.

The rearrangement links TRBV30 to TRBJ1-3, with D unresolved. Between the trimmed V and J ends, which lost 1 base and 6 bases, there was a span of 10 bases. The CDR3 length is 13 residues. The germline CDR1 and CDR2 sequences are GTSNPN and SVGIG (reference sequence). For the CDR3, the DNA is TGTGCCTGGAGTGAGCGGGGATCAAACACCATATATTTT. This encodes CAWSERGSNTIYF.

In the case of this clone: An end of the junction differs from the germline gene, which may be a read error. Other DNA sequences from this sample encode an identical CDR3 as well. The V call is TRBV4-2, the J call TRBJ1-2; no definite D call. From germline, CDR1 is LGHNA and CDR2 YNFKEQ. The CDR3 totals 15 residues. For the CDR3, the DNA is TGTGCCAGTAGCCAAGCATATGGAGCTAACTATGGCTACACCTTC. The encoded protein is CASSQAYGANYGYTF.

The chain combines TRBV7-2 with TRBJ1-5; weak D call: TRBD1 (5 bases). CDR1 and CDR2 from the germline V gene are SGHTA and FQGNSA. The CDR3 sequence is 17 residues long. V was cut by 4 bases and J by 3 bases, with 19 bases left in between. The CDR3 reads CASSSQRGGWVNQPQHF. The CDR3 DNA is TGTGCCAGCAGCTCTCAAAGGGGCGGTTGGGTCAATCAGCCCCAGCATTTT.

The chain couples TRBV10-3 to TRBJ2-7; 9 bases are a match to TRBD1. Germline V gene sequence: CDR1 ENHRY, CDR2 SYGVKD. The CDR3 length is 14 residues. The ends lost 6 bases at V and 2 bases at J; junction bases unmatched: 5. CDR3 loop: CAISPGQGPYEQYF. The CDR3 coding sequence is TGTGCCATCAGCCCAGGACAGGGGCCCTACGAGCAGTACTTC.

This clone was detected only once. The chain is built from TRBV11-3 and TRBJ2-7; 7 bases are shared with TRBD2. From germline, CDR1 is SGHNT and CDR2 YENEEA. This CDR3 has 18 residues. The V segment lost 4 bases and the J segment 6 bases; nucleotides outside the gene matches: 21. Written as DNA, the CDR3 is TGTGCCAGCAGCTCGTGGAGGGTTACCGGCGGGAGATGCTCCGAGCAGTACTTC. Amino acids: CASSSWRVTGGRCSEQYF.

The chain has TRBV18 and TRBJ2-1; 8 bases fit TRBD2. V gave up 0 bases and J gave up 4 bases; unmatched junction bases: 5. Germline V lookup: CDR1 KGHSH, CDR2 LQKENI. The CDR3 totals 16 residues. DNA of the CDR3: TGTGCCAGCTCACCACCAGCCAGCGGGAGTTACAATGAGCAGTTCTTC. This codes for CASSPPASGSYNEQFF.

Concerning this clone: A much larger clonotype is one base distant, so this may be a read error. The V and J genes are TRBV5-6 and TRBJ1-3; 8 bases fit TRBD1. The CDR3 has 14 amino acids. After removal of 4 bases from V and 0 bases from J, the junction contained 0 bases not matched to a gene. The germline CDR1 and CDR2 sequences are SGHDT and YYEEEE. CDR3 in DNA: TGTGCCAGCAGCACAGGGGGCTCTGGAAACACCATATATTTT. Translation gives CASSTGGSGNTIYF.

The V gene is TRBV6-5, the J gene TRBJ2-5; a weak D match, TRBD2 (5 bases). The CDR3 totals 15 residues. Germline assignment: CDR1 MNHEY and CDR2 SVGAGI. Trimming cost V 4 bases and J 9 bases, with 21 bases left between them. CDR3 loop: CASSSDGLAKTAQYF. CDR3 bases: TGTGCCAGCAGTTCGGACGGACTGGCCAAGACGGCCCAGTACTTC.

This clone was found once. The chain combines TRBV11-2 with TRBJ2-5; 11 bases align to TRBD2. The germline gives CDR1 SGHAT, CDR2 FQNNGV. The CDR3 contains 16 residues. V lost 1 base, J lost 5 bases, and 6 bases stayed unmatched. CDR3 sequence: CASSLGTSGSRETQYF. The CDR3 DNA reads TGTGCCAGCAGCTTAGGCACTAGCGGGAGTCGGGAGACCCAGTACTTC.

The chain combines TRBV7-2 with TRBJ2-7, with 7 bases identical to TRBD2. The CDR3 length is 15 residues. V lost 2 bases and J lost 4; bases outside the gene matches: 8. Germline values: CDR1 SGHTA, CDR2 FQGNSA. CDR3 sequence reads: CASSLSPAGYYEQYF. CDR3 DNA: TGTGCCAGCAGCTTAAGCCCAGCGGGATATTACGAGCAGTACTTC.

The chain is built from TRBV7-3 and TRBJ2-7; TRBD1 is a possible D gene (5 bases). The CDR3 consists of 13 residues. V was shortened by 2 bases and J by 6 bases, with 11 bases between the two germline ends. Germline V gene lookup returns CDR1 SGHTA and CDR2 FQGTGA. CDR3 amino acids: CASSLSQDSEQYF. The CDR3 region has the DNA TGTGCCAGCAGCTTATCACAGGATAGCGAGCAGTACTTC. Drawing the rest from reference TRBV7-3 and TRBJ2-7, the complete variable domain is GAGVSQTPSNKVTEKGKYVELRCDPISGHTALYWYRQSLGQGPEFLIYFQGTGAADDSGLPNDRFFAVRPEGSVSTLKIQRTERGDSAVYLCASSLSQDSEQYFGPGTRLTVT.

The genes are TRBV2 and TRBJ1-5; D gene ambiguous. V lost 1 base and J 3 bases, leaving 10 bases between the germline ends. The CDR3 length is 15 residues. Per germline, CDR1 SNHLY and CDR2 FYNNEI. The CDR3 coding sequence is TGTGCCAGCAGTGAAGGAGGAACCCACAATCAGCCCCAGCATTTT. The encoded protein is CASSEGGTHNQPQHF.

This clone was observed a few times. V and J are TRBV21-1 and TRBJ2-7; the D call of TRBD2 is as the table states it, not checked on the DNA. TRBV21-1 is noted as a pseudogene. The length of the CDR3 is 16 residues. CDR3 amino acids: CASSKGLAGDTDEQYF. The CDR3 DNA is TGTGCCAGCAGCAAAGGACTAGCGGGAGATACCGACGAGCAGTACTTC.

The chain is built from TRBV7-9 and TRBJ1-1, with D possibly matching TRBD1 (5 bases). This CDR3 spans 16 amino acids. Germline CDR1 and CDR2: SEHNR and FQNEAQ (reference sequence). Trimming cost V 4 bases and J 0 bases, with 15 bases left between them. The CDR3 DNA reads as TGTGCCAGCAGCTCGAGTTCGACAGCTATGAACACTGAAGCTTTCTTT. Translating it yields CASSSSSTAMNTEAFF. Drawing the rest from reference TRBV7-9 and TRBJ1-1, the complete variable domain is DTGVSQNPRHKITKRGQNVTFRCDPISEHNRLYWYRQTLGQGPEFLTYFQNEAQLEKSRLLSDRFSAERPKGSFSTLEIQRTEQGDSAMYLCASSSSSTAMNTEAFFGQGTRLTVV.

Here the CDR3 DNA reads TGTGCTAGTGGTAAAGGACTAGCGAGGGGGAATGAGCAGTTCTTC. Translating it yields CASGKGLARGNEQFF. The rearrangement links TRBV12-5 to TRBJ2-1, with 9 bases matching TRBD2. V shed 5 bases, J shed 7 bases, and the junction held 9 bases outside the gene matches. The V gene's germline CDR1 is LGHNT and CDR2 FRNRAP. The CDR3 loop spans 15 amino acids.

The chain joins TRBV29-1 to TRBJ2-3, with TRBD1 identical over 11 bases. V lost 3 bases and J lost 3; bases outside the gene matches: 8. The length of the CDR3 is 16 residues. Germline values: CDR1 SQVTM, CDR2 ANQGSEA. The chain's CDR3 is CSVERTGGGRTDTQYF. CDR3 DNA sequence: TGCAGCGTTGAGAGGACAGGGGGCGGTAGGACAGATACGCAGTATTTT.

This sequence joins TRBV11-2 and TRBJ1-5, with D possibly being TRBD1 (5 bases). V lost 2 bases to trimming and J lost 3 bases, with 14 bases between them. CDR1 and CDR2 from the germline V gene are SGHAT and FQNNGV. The CDR3 loop spans 16 amino acids. CDR3: CASSLTPAGHNQPQHF. The CDR3 DNA follows: TGTGCCAGCAGCTTAACCCCCGCGGGGCACAATCAGCCCCAGCATTTT.

V gene TRBV30 combines with J gene TRBJ2-3; D unclear. Germline V gene lookup returns CDR1 GTSNPN and CDR2 SVGIG (reference sequence). CDR3 length: 13 residues. Trimming took off 4 bases at V and 1 base at J, with 9 bases between the two ends. The CDR3 is CAWTPIGTDTQYF. CDR3 sequence (DNA): TGTGCCTGGACCCCTATCGGCACAGATACGCAGTATTTT.

This clone was seen a few times. The J gene is TRBJ2-1, the V gene TRBV25-1; D is unclear. Trimming shortened V by 0 bases and J by 0 bases, and 9 bases separated the two germline ends. This CDR3 spans 16 amino acids. Per germline, CDR1 MGHDK and CDR2 SYGVNS. CDR3 region: CASSEYWPHSYNEQFF. CDR3 nucleotide sequence: TGTGCCAGCAGTGAATATTGGCCCCACTCCTACAATGAGCAGTTCTTC.

The chain couples TRBV19 to TRBJ1-5; the match to TRBD1 covers 10 bases. CDR3 length: 18 residues. Germline CDR1 is LNHDA and CDR2 is SQIVND (reference sequence). The ends lost 10 bases at V and 0 bases at J; junction bases unmatched: 15. DNA of the CDR3: TGTGCCAACCAAACGGGGACAGGGGCCTTCTATAGCAATCAGCCCCAGCATTTT. Translation: CANQTGTGAFYSNQPQHF.

This chain links TRBV5-8 with TRBJ1-5; possibly TRBD1 for D (6 bases). The germline V gene has CDR1 SGHTS and CDR2 YDEGEE. V was cut by 4 bases and J by 6 bases, with 17 bases left in between. The CDR3 spans 15 residues. CDR3 DNA: TGTGCCAGCAGCAGAGGACAGACGTTCGGTCAGCCCCAGCATTTT. Residues: CASSRGQTFGQPQHF.

The chain joins TRBV15 to TRBJ2-1; D unclear. The V gene's germline CDR1 is LNHNV and CDR2 YYDKDF (reference sequence). Deletions cut 5 bases from V and 0 bases from J, with 17 bases between. This CDR3 is 17 amino acids long. The CDR3 loop reads CATSPQLGAHSYNEQFF. CDR3 DNA sequence: TGTGCCACCAGCCCCCAACTTGGAGCGCACTCCTACAATGAGCAGTTCTTC.